The 26 T cell receptor beta chains presented below share a single source sample, sequenced in a study of cytomegalovirus exposure and HLA in healthy donors. Repertoires were generated with immunoSEQ multiplex PCR, while TCRdb's copy carries only in-frame clones and drops some. The sample has fewer than 200,000 clones, 80% to 90% seen once; the top ten hold 5% to 7%. The sequencing input was PBMCs. These receptors were obtained from a woman in her twenties or thirties in good health and CMV-seronegative.

This clone was counted only a few times. The J gene is TRBJ2-2, the V gene TRBV18, with D perhaps matching TRBD1 (5 bases). Trimming removed 5 bases at V and 0 bases at J, with 16 bases between. The CDR3 has 17 residues. Germline values: CDR1 KGHSH, CDR2 LQKENI. CDR3 residues: CASSGSWGSANTGELFF. The CDR3 DNA sequence: TGTGCCAGCTCAGGGTCCTGGGGCAGCGCGAACACCGGGGAGCTGTTTTTT.

Worth noting for this clone: An end of the junction does not agree with germline; a read error may underlie this. V and J are TRBV7-7 and TRBJ2-1; 14 bases fit TRBD2. From germline, CDR1 is SSHAT and CDR2 FNYEAQ (reference sequence). There are 15 residues in the CDR3. As DNA, the CDR3 is TGTGCTAGCAGTATGACTAGCGGGGGGGCTAATGAGCAGTTCTTC. Protein product: CASSMTSGGANEQFF.

This chain links TRBV1 with TRBJ2-1; the D call of TRBD2 is as the table states it, not checked on the DNA. TRBV1 is a pseudogene segment. The CDR3 covers 16 residues. The chain's CDR3 is CTSSQDYQRVRNEQFF. The CDR3 region has the DNA TGCACCAGCAGCCAAGATTACCAGCGGGTAAGGAATGAGCAGTTCTTC.

The chain has TRBV28 and TRBJ1-1; D not resolved. This CDR3 comprises 16 residues. Germline lookup yields CDR1 MDHEN and CDR2 SYDVKM. The V gene lost 3 bases and the J gene lost 11 bases, with 25 bases spanning the gap. The CDR3 loop reads CASSFPGVLKITRAFF. DNA for the CDR3: TGTGCCAGCAGTTTTCCTGGGGTACTTAAAATCACGAGGGCTTTCTTT.

This chain uses TRBV27 with TRBJ1-4; 7 bases agree with TRBD1. Germline V lookup: CDR1 MNHEY, CDR2 SMNVEV (reference sequence). Trimming took 3 bases from V and 8 from J; bases not matched to a gene: 6. This CDR3 has 14 residues. The CDR3 region has the DNA TGTGCCAGCAGTTTCTCCAGGGGGGGCGAAAAACTGTTTTTT. It specifies CASSFSRGGEKLFF.

The chain uses TRBV5-4 and TRBJ2-5, with D tentatively TRBD2 (6 bases). The germline CDR1 and CDR2 sequences are SGHNT and YYREEE (reference sequence). Trimming stripped 4 bases from V and 5 bases from J, with 15 bases between. The CDR3 totals 14 residues. The CDR3 sequence is CASSGPRGGETQYF. The CDR3 DNA reads as TGTGCCAGCAGCGGTCCGCGGGGCGGGGAGACCCAGTACTTC.

The sample holds many counts of this clone. V gene TRBV14 combines with J gene TRBJ1-1; D might be TRBD1 (5 bases). The V gene's germline CDR1 is SGHDN and CDR2 FVKESK. There are 14 residues in the CDR3. Deletions cut 2 bases from V and 4 bases from J, with 11 bases between. The DNA of the CDR3 is TGTGCCAGCAGCCAATCTGGGGGGGGCACTGAAGCTTTCTTT. This sequence encodes CASSQSGGGTEAFF. The full variable domain, rest sourced from reference TRBV14 and TRBJ1-1, is EAGVTQFPSHSVIEKGQTVTLRCDPISGHDNLYWYRRVMGKEIKFLLHFVKESKQDESGMPNNRFLAERTGGTYSTLKVQPAELEDSGVYFCASSQSGGGTEAFFGQGTRLTVV.

The DNA of the CDR3 is TGTGCCAGCAGCTTGGGGGGAAAGTACTTC. Protein: CASSLGGKYF. The chain couples TRBV5-8 to TRBJ2-5; D is ambiguous. The CDR3 runs to 10 residues. From germline, CDR1 is SGHTS and CDR2 YDEGEE. Trimming took 0 bases from V and 12 from J, leaving 6 bases between them. Full variable domain (missing parts from reference TRBV5-8 and TRBJ2-5): EAGVTQSPTHLIKTRGQQATLRCSPISGHTSVYWYQQALGLGLQFLLWYDEGEERNRGNFPPRFSGRQFPNYSSELNVNALELEDSALYLCASSLGGKYFGPGTRLLVL.

The rearrangement uses TRBV2 and TRBJ1-4; possible D gene TRBD1, 5 bases. CDR3 length equals 17 residues. Per germline, CDR1 SNHLY and CDR2 FYNNEI. Between the trimmed V and J ends, which lost 4 bases and 0 bases, there was a span of 15 bases. The CDR3 here is CASSVGQGRATNEKLFF. The DNA for the CDR3 is TGTGCCAGCAGTGTGGGGCAGGGACGTGCAACTAATGAAAAACTGTTTTTT.

The chain joins TRBV18 to TRBJ2-1; 8 bases are shared with TRBD1. Germline V gene sequence: CDR1 KGHSH, CDR2 LQKENI. This CDR3 has 14 residues. J lost 7 bases, V lost 4 bases, and 6 bases had no gene match. Here the CDR3 reads CASSLGTGENEQFF. The CDR3 region has the DNA TGTGCCAGCTCACTGGGGACAGGAGAAAATGAGCAGTTCTTC.

The chain employs TRBV4-1 and TRBJ2-7; 7 bases are a match to TRBD1. V gave up 3 bases and J gave up 6 bases; unmatched junction bases: 17. From germline, CDR1 is MGHRA and CDR2 YSYEKL. The CDR3 sequence is 17 residues long. CDR3 DNA sequence: TGCGCCAGCAGCCAGGTTTGGGCGCGGACAGGCGAGGGCGAGCAGTACTTC. Its protein is CASSQVWARTGEGEQYF.

The chain recombines TRBV5-1 with TRBJ1-6; possible D gene TRBD1, 5 bases. CDR1 and CDR2 from the germline V gene are SGHRS and YFSETQ. The CDR3 sequence is 14 residues long. Trimming took 4 bases from V and 5 from J, leaving 10 bases between them. The DNA of the CDR3 is TGCGCCAGCAGCCTTGGGGCGGATAATTCACCCCTCCACTTT. Amino acids: CASSLGADNSPLHF.

V usage is TRBV7-3 and J usage is TRBJ2-7, with TRBD1 matching over 9 bases. Looked up from germline, CDR1 is SGHTA and CDR2 is FQGTGA. The CDR3 sequence is 14 residues long. V shed 3 bases, J shed 3 bases, and the junction held 3 bases outside the gene matches. In DNA, the CDR3 is TGTGCCAGCAGCTTTGGGACAGGGAACTACGAGCAGTACTTC. As protein: CASSFGTGNYEQYF.

The rearrangement joins TRBV2 to TRBJ1-1; 8 bases align to TRBD1. CDR1 SNHLY and CDR2 FYNNEI come from the germline V gene. Germline trimming cut 3 bases from V and 1 base from J; bases unmatched to any gene: 13. The CDR3 totals 18 residues. This chain's CDR3 is CASSERTGRRQKNTEAFF. The CDR3, as DNA: TGTGCCAGCAGTGAGAGGACAGGGCGCCGTCAGAAGAACACTGAAGCTTTCTTT.

CDR3 in amino acids: CASSPGTGGGEKLFF. CDR3 in DNA: TGTGCCAGCAGTCCCGGGACAGGGGGGGGTGAAAAACTGTTTTTT. The chain is built from TRBV28 and TRBJ1-4; 11 nucleotides line up with TRBD1. The CDR3 loop spans 15 amino acids. Germline-derived CDR1 and CDR2 are MDHEN and SYDVKM. V was pared by 5 bases and J by 7 bases, with 6 bases of the junction left unmatched.

DNA of the CDR3: TGCGCCAGATCCCCCCAGCAGTTCTTC. Translating it yields CARSPQQFF. The V gene is TRBV5-1, the J gene TRBJ2-1; D is undetermined. Trimming shortened V by 8 bases and J by 11 bases, and 8 bases separated the two germline ends. Germline-derived CDR1 and CDR2 are SGHRS and YFSETQ. CDR3 length: 9 residues.

As DNA, the CDR3 is TGTGCCAGCTCGGGACAGGGGGCAACTAATGAAAAACTGTTTTTT. Its protein product is CASSGQGATNEKLFF. This chain links TRBV18 with TRBJ1-4; 11 nucleotides agree with TRBD1. CDR1 is KGHSH, CDR2 LQKENI, per germline. The CDR3 extends over 15 amino acids. With V trimmed by 6 bases and J by 0 bases, 0 bases remained unmatched.

The rearrangement joins TRBV7-2 to TRBJ2-7, with TRBD1 matching 9 bases. Germline CDR1 reads SGHTA; CDR2 reads FQGNSA. The V segment lost 4 bases and the J segment 3 bases; nucleotides outside the gene matches: 4. The CDR3 loop spans 14 amino acids. The CDR3, as DNA: TGTGCCAGCAGCTCCGGGACAGGGCTCTACGAGCAGTACTTC. It is translated as CASSSGTGLYEQYF. Combining the CDR3 with reference TRBV7-2 and TRBJ2-7 gives the whole variable domain GAGVSQSPSNKVTEKGKDVELRCDPISGHTALYWYRQSLGQGLEFLIYFQGNSAPDKSGLPSDRFSAERTGGSVSTLTIQRTQQEDSAVYLCASSSGTGLYEQYFGPGTRLTVT.

The chain is built from TRBV15 and TRBJ2-1, with 12 positions matching TRBD2. Germline CDR1 LNHNV, CDR2 YYDKDF (reference sequence). Unmatched junction bases numbered 4, after V lost 2 bases and J lost 2 bases. The CDR3 loop spans 17 amino acids. This chain's CDR3 is CATSRPRTSGAYNEQFF. Here the CDR3 DNA reads TGTGCCACCAGCAGACCTCGGACTAGCGGGGCCTACAATGAGCAGTTCTTC.

J is TRBJ1-5 and V is TRBV18; no firm D call. CDR1 is KGHSH, CDR2 LQKENI, per germline. CDR3 length: 14 amino acids. Trimming took off 4 bases at V and 2 bases at J, with 9 bases between the two ends. CDR3 bases: TGTGCCAGCTCACGTAGTGATGGCAATCAGCCCCAGCATTTT. Protein: CASSRSDGNQPQHF.

The chain links TRBV6-5 to TRBJ1-1; D may be TRBD1 (5 bases). Trimming left V 7 bases short and J 4 bases short, with 19 bases between. CDR1 and CDR2 from the germline V gene are MNHEY and SVGAGI. This CDR3 has 15 residues. The CDR3 loop is CASTTCGGFGTEAFF. CDR3 in DNA: TGTGCCAGCACCACCTGTGGGGGGTTCGGCACTGAAGCTTTCTTT.

The CDR3 bases are TGTGCCAGTAGTCCTGCAGCGGGATCCTACAATGAGCAGTTCTTC. It specifies CASSPAAGSYNEQFF. The chain uses TRBV19 and TRBJ2-1; TRBD2 agrees at 7 bases. The length of the CDR3 is 15 residues. Germline values: CDR1 LNHDA, CDR2 SQIVND (reference sequence). V shed 5 bases, J shed 1 base, and the junction held 5 bases outside the gene matches.

This rearrangement joins TRBV7-2 to TRBJ2-1, with D uncertain. The CDR3 spans 11 residues. The ends were cut back, 5 bases at V and 8 bases at J, with 7 bases in the middle. Germline V gene data show CDR1 as SGHTA and CDR2 as FQGNSA. The CDR3 sequence is CASSNRDEQFF. Written as DNA, the CDR3 is TGTGCCAGCAGCAATAGGGATGAGCAGTTCTTC.

This clone appeared many times. The chain couples TRBV6-4 to TRBJ2-3, with 14 bases identical to TRBD2. From germline, CDR1 is MRHNA and CDR2 SNTAGT. V dropped 0 bases and J dropped 4; count of bases not matched to a gene: 0. The CDR3 consists of 16 residues. This CDR3 is CASSDSGLAGADTQYF. CDR3 sequence (DNA): TGTGCCAGCAGTGACTCGGGACTAGCGGGGGCAGATACGCAGTATTTT.

V is TRBV11-3 and J is TRBJ2-2; 9 nucleotides agree with TRBD2. The CDR3 spans 16 residues. Per germline, CDR1 SGHNT and CDR2 YENEEA. Trimming at V came to 1 base and at J to 9 bases, leaving 9 bases not matched to a gene. For the CDR3, the DNA is TGTGCCAGCAGCTTAGGAGGAGCGGGAGGCGGTCGGGAGCTGTTTTTT. Its protein product is CASSLGGAGGGRELFF. The full variable domain, rest sourced from reference TRBV11-3 and TRBJ2-2, is EAGVVQSPRYKIIEKKQPVAFWCNPISGHNTLYWYLQNLGQGPELLIRYENEEAVDDSQLPKDRFSAERLKGVDSTLKIQPAELGDSAVYLCASSLGGAGGGRELFFGEGSRLTVL.

The J gene is TRBJ1-5, the V gene TRBV6-4; D ambiguous. The CDR3 is 14 residues long. V was pared by 6 bases and J by 0 bases, with 9 bases between. Per the germline V gene, CDR1 is MRHNA and CDR2 is SNTAGT. CDR3 amino acids: CASSRYNSNQPQHF. The CDR3 DNA reads TGTGCCAGCAGCCGGTATAATAGCAATCAGCCCCAGCATTTT.